This T cell receptor beta chain was sequenced during a study of T cells after posttransplantation cyclophosphamide. Clones were sequenced by immunoSEQ multiplex PCR, and TCRdb holds only the in-frame ones, with some missing. The top ten clones hold more than 0.15% of a sample with some 20,000 clones, 95% to 98% of them seen once. The naive gate required viable CD3+CD4+ or CD3+CD8+ cells with CCR7+CD45RA+CD45RO-CD95-CD27+CD28+ phenotype. This related bone marrow graft donor gave peripheral blood on the day of marrow donation. The germline V gene encodes CDR1 MNHEY and CDR2 SMNVEV (reference sequence). V was shortened by 0 bases and J by 7 bases, with 12 bases between the two germline ends. This CDR3 has 14 residues.

This sequence was found in a man aged 35-49 years in good health, CMV-negative, and a related stem cell transplant donor. Sample: naive CD4+ T cells sorted from PBMCs. This chain links TRBV27 with TRBJ1-2; maybe TRBD1 (6 bases). CDR3 in amino acids: CASSLSGGLSGYTF. CDR3 DNA sequence: TGTGCCAGCAGTTTATCCGGGGGGCTGAGTGGCTACACCTTC.